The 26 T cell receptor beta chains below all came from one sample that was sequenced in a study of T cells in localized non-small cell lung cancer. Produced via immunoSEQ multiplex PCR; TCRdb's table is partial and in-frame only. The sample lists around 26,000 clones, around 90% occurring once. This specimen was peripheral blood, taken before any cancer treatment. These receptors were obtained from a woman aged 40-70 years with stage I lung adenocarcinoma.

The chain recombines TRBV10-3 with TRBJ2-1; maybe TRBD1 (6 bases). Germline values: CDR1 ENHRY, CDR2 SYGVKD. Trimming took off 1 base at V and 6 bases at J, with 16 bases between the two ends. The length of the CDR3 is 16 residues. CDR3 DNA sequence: TGTGCCATCAGTGAGTGGAAGGGACATCTACCCAATGAGCAGTTCTTC. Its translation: CAISEWKGHLPNEQFF.

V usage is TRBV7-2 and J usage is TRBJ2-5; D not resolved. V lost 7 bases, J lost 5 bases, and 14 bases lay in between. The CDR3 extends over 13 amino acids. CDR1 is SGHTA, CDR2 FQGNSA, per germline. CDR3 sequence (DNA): TGTGCCAGCACCCCGATGGACGGGGAGACCCAGTACTTC. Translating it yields CASTPMDGETQYF.

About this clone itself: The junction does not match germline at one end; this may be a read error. This CDR3 reads CASSQGQGRPPLLF. In DNA form, the CDR3 reads TGTGCCAGCAGCCAAGGGCAGGGCAGGCCTCCACTCCTCTTC. The rearrangement links TRBV4-2 to TRBJ1-2; possibly TRBD1 for D (5 bases). The CDR3 is 14 residues long. Per germline, CDR1 LGHNA and CDR2 YNFKEQ.

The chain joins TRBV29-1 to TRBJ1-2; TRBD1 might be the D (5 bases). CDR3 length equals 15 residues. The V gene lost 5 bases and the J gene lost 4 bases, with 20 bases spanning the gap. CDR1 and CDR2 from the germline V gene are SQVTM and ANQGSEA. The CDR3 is CSVPNPGLTGYGYTF. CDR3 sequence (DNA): TGCAGCGTTCCCAACCCGGGACTGACTGGCTATGGCTACACCTTC.

The CDR3: CASSFGETQYF. In DNA form, the CDR3 reads TGTGCCAGCAGCTTCGGAGAGACCCAGTACTTC. The chain employs TRBV7-2 and TRBJ2-5; D remains ambiguous. CDR3 length: 11 residues. Germline loops: CDR1 SGHTA, CDR2 FQGNSA. V was clipped by 3 bases and J by 4 bases, with 3 bases between them.

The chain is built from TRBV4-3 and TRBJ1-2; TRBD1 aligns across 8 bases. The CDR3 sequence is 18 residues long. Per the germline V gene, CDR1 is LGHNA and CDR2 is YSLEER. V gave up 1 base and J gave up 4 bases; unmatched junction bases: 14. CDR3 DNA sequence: TGCGCCAGCAGCCAAGTGGAGACAGGGGCAATGGGCTCCTATGGCTACACCTTC. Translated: CASSQVETGAMGSYGYTF.

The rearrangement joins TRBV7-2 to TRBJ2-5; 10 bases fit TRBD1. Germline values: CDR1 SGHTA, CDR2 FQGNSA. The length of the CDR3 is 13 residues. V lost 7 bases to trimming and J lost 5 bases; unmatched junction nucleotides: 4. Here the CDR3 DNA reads TGTGCCAGCACCGGGACAGGGGAGGAGACCCAGTACTTC. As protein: CASTGTGEETQYF.

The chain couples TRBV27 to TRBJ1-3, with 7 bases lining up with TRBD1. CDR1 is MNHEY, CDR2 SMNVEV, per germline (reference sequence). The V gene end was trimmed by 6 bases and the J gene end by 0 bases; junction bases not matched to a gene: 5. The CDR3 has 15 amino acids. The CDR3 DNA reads TGTGCCAGCAGCCGGGACAGCAACTCTGGAAACACCATATATTTT. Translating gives CASSRDSNSGNTIYF.

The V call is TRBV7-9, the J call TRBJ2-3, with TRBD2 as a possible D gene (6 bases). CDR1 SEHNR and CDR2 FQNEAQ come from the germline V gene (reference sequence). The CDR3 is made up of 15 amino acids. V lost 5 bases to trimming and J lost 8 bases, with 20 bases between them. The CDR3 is CASSPTAGTPATQYF. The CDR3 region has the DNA TGTGCCAGCAGCCCCACCGCCGGGACTCCAGCTACGCAGTATTTT.

CDR3 protein: CASSFKLAGTDTQYF. The CDR3, as DNA: TGTGCCAGCAGCTTCAAACTAGCGGGCACAGATACGCAGTATTTT. The chain joins TRBV5-4 to TRBJ2-3; 8 positions agree with TRBD2. Germline V gene lookup returns CDR1 SGHNT and CDR2 YYREEE (reference sequence). V lost 2 bases to trimming and J lost 1 base; unmatched junction nucleotides: 3. The CDR3 is made up of 15 amino acids.

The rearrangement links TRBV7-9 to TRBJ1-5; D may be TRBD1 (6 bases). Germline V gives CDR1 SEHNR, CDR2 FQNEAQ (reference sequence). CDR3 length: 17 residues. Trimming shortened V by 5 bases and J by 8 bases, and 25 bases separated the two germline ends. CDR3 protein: CASSPYPGTRPEEPQHF. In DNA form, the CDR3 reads TGTGCCAGCAGCCCCTATCCCGGGACACGGCCGGAGGAGCCCCAGCATTTT.

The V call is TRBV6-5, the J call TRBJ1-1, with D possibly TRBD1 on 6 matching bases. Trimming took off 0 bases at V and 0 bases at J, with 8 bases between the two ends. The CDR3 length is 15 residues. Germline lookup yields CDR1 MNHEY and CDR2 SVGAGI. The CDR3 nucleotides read TGTGCCAGCAGTTACTCGAGGACAGTGAACACTGAAGCTTTCTTT. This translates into CASSYSRTVNTEAFF.

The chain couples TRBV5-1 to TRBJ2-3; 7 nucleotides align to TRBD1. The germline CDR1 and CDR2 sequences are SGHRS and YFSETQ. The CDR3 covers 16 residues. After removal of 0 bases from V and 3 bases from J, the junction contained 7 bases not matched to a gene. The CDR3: CASSLEGRGSTDTQYF. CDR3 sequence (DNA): TGCGCCAGCAGCTTGGAGGGCAGGGGGAGTACAGATACGCAGTATTTT.

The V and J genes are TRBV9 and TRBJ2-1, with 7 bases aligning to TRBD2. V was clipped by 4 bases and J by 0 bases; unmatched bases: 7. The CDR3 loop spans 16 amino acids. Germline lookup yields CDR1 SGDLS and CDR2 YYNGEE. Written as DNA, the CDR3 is TGTGCCAGCAGCTTACTTGGCGGGAGCTCCTACAATGAGCAGTTCTTC. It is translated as CASSLLGGSSYNEQFF.

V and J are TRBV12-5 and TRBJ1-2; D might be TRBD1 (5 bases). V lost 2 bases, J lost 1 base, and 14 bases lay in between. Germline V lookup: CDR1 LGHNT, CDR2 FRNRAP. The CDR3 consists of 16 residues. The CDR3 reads CASGLPTRGNNYGYTF. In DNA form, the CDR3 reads TGTGCTAGTGGTTTGCCAACAAGGGGTAATAACTATGGCTACACCTTC.

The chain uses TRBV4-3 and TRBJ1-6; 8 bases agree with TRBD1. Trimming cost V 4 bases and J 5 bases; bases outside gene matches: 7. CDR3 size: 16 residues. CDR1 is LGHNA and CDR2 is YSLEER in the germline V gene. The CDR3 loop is CASSRHRDRHNSPLHF. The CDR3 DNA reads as TGCGCCAGCAGCCGGCACCGGGACAGGCATAATTCACCCCTCCACTTT.

The CDR3 region has the DNA TGTGCCAGCAGCCCCCCGCGGGGACACAGTCACAATGAGCAGTTCTTC. Amino acid sequence: CASSPPRGHSHNEQFF. This chain uses TRBV13 with TRBJ2-1; D possibly uses TRBD1 or TRBD2 (6 bases each). V lost 5 bases and J lost 5, with 19 bases in between. CDR3 length: 16 amino acids. Germline CDR1 is PRHDT and CDR2 is FYEKMQ (reference sequence). The full variable domain, its missing parts supplied by reference TRBV13 and TRBJ2-1, is AAGVIQSPRHLIKEKRETATLKCYPIPRHDTVYWYQQGPGQDPQFLISFYEKMQSDKGSIPDRFSAQQFSDYHSELNMSSLELGDSALYFCASSPPRGHSHNEQFFGPGTRLTVL.

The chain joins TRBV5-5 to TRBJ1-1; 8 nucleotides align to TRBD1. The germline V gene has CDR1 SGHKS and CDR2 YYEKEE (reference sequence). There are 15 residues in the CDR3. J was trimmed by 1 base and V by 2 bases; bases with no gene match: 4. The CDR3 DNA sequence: TGTGCCAGCAGCTTACCGGGACAGGCGAACACTGAAGCTTTCTTT. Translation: CASSLPGQANTEAFF. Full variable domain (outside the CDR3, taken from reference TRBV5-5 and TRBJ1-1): DAGVTQSPTHLIKTRGQQVTLRCSPISGHKSVSWYQQVLGQGPQFIFQYYEKEERGRGNFPDRFSARQFPNYSSELNVNALLLGDSALYLCASSLPGQANTEAFFGQGTRLTVV.

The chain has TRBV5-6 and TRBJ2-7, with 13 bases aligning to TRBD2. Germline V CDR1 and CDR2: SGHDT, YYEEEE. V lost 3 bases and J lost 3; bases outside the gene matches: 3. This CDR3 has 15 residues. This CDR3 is CASSSTSGGGYEQYF. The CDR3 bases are TGTGCCAGCAGCTCCACTAGCGGGGGGGGCTACGAGCAGTACTTC.

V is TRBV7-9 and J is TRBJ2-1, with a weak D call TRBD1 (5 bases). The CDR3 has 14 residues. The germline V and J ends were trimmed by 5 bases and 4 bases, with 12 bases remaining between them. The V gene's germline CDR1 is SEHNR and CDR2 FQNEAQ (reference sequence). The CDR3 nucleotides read TGTGCCAGCAGCGAAGACAGAAGATACAATGAGCAGTTCTTC. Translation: CASSEDRRYNEQFF.

CDR3 DNA: TGTGCCAGCAGTCCAGGACTAGCGGGGGGGATCGTCGACACCGGGGAGCTGTTTTTT. Amino acids: CASSPGLAGGIVDTGELFF. The chain links TRBV27 to TRBJ2-2, with 15 bases lining up with TRBD2. Germline loops: CDR1 MNHEY, CDR2 SMNVEV (reference sequence). The CDR3 sequence is 19 residues long. V lost 5 bases and J lost 3; bases outside the gene matches: 10.

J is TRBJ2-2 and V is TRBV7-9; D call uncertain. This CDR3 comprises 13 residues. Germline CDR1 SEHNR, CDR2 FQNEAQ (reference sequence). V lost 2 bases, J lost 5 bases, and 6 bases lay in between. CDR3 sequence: CASSLLETGELFF. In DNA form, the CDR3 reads TGTGCCAGCAGCTTATTGGAAACCGGGGAGCTGTTTTTT.

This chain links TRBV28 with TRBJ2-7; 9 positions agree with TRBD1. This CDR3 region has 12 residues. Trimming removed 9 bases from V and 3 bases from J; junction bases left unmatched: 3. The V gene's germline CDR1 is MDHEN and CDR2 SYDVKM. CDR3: CASWTGDYEQYF. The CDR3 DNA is TGTGCCAGTTGGACAGGGGACTACGAGCAGTACTTC.

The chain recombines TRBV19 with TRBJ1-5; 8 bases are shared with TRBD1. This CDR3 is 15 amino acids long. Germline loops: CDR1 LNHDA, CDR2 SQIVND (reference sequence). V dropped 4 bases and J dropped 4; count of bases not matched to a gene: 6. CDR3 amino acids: CASSTDRAENQPQHF. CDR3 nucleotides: TGTGCCAGTAGTACGGACAGGGCCGAAAATCAGCCCCAGCATTTT.

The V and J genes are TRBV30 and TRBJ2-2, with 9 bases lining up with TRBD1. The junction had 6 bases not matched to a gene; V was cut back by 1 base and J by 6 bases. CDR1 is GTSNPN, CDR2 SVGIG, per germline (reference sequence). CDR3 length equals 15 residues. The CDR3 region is CAWSEGTGQAGELFF. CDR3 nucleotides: TGTGCCTGGAGTGAGGGGACAGGGCAAGCCGGGGAGCTGTTTTTT.

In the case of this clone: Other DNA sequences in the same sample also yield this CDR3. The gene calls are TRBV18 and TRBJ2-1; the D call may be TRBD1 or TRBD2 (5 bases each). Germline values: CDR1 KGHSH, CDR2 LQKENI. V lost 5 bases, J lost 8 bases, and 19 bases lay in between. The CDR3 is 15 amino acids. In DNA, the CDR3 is TGTGCCAGCTCAGACACCGGGACCAGACCCCATGAGCAGTTCTTC. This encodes CASSDTGTRPHEQFF.